These 23 T cell receptor beta chains originate from one sample sequenced in a study of regulatory T cells in long-lasting Graves disease. Time point noted: newly diagnosed GD, antithyroid drugs for less than 3 months. Generation of the TCR library employed RNA extracted from PBMCs. Building the TCR beta libraries relied on iRepertoire HTBI primers, and CDR3 regions underwent Arm-PCR. From the multiplex PCR reads, TCRdb called clonotypes with MiXCR, one entry per CDR3 protein. The table includes fewer than 650,000 distinct CDR3 sequences, 16% detected once. This sample also appeared in a second study, on T cells in Graves' hyperthyroidism and ophthalmopathy.

Here the sequenced sample was peripheral blood mononuclear cells (PBMCs), taken at new diagnosis, from a patient treated with antithyroid drugs. The source of these receptors is a woman between 25 and 40 years old with Graves disease.

This clonotype was detected only a few times. This chain uses TRBV9 with TRBJ2-5; TRBD1 might be the D (6 bases). The CDR3 is made up of 12 amino acids. From germline, CDR1 is SGDLS and CDR2 YYNGEE. The V end lost 3 bases, the J end lost 7 bases, and 10 bases lay between the germline ends. Written as DNA, the CDR3 is TGTGCCAGCAGCGGACAGGTCGGGACCCAGTACTTC. Amino acid sequence: CASSGQVGTQYF.

This clonotype was counted a few times. The chain combines TRBV6-2 or TRBV6-3 with TRBJ2-7; the D call may be TRBD1 or TRBD2 (5 bases each). The ends were cut back, 5 bases at V and 6 bases at J, with 17 bases in the middle. This CDR3 has 14 amino acids. Germline CDR1 and CDR2: MNHEY and SVGEGT. The DNA for the CDR3 is TGTGCCAGCAGTGCGCCACGGGGCCCCCGCGAGCAGTACTTC. Protein sequence: CASSAPRGPREQYF.

This CDR3 reads CASRLAGEKETQYF. The DNA of the CDR3 is TGCGCCAGCAGACTGGCGGGAGAAAAAGAGACCCAGTACTTC. This chain connects TRBV5-1 to TRBJ2-5, with 7 nucleotides matching TRBD2. The CDR3 runs to 14 residues. The germline gives CDR1 SGHRS, CDR2 YFSETQ. V dropped 5 bases and J dropped 3; count of bases not matched to a gene: 7.

This chain joins TRBV3-1 and TRBJ1-1; a weak D match, TRBD1 (6 bases). Trimming shortened V by 3 bases and J by 4 bases, and 15 bases separated the two germline ends. The germline V gene encodes CDR1 LGHDT and CDR2 YNNKEL (reference sequence). There are 15 residues in the CDR3. Here the CDR3 reads CASSQGDILFTEAFF. The CDR3 bases are TGTGCCAGCAGCCAGGGGGACATTCTCTTCACTGAAGCTTTCTTT.

This clonotype was seen at least ten times. The chain joins TRBV10-2 to TRBJ2-1, with D perhaps matching TRBD2 (6 bases). The CDR3 sequence is 15 residues long. Between the trimmed V and J ends, which lost 3 bases and 5 bases, there was a span of 14 bases. Looked up from germline, CDR1 is WSHSY and CDR2 is SAAADI. CDR3 DNA sequence: TGCGCCAGCAGTGATTTACGGGAGCCTAACAATGAGCAGTTCTTC. The encoded protein is CASSDLREPNNEQFF.

This clonotype was seen only a few times. The chain recombines TRBV20-1 with TRBJ2-5; D unresolved. This CDR3 is built from 14 residues. Germline CDR1 reads DFQATT; CDR2 reads SNEGSKA (reference sequence). V was clipped by 0 bases and J by 3 bases, with 11 bases between them. The CDR3 DNA follows: TGCAGTGCTAGAGATTGGCTGACTGAAGAGACCCAGTACTTC. This gives the protein CSARDWLTEETQYF.

This clonotype has a count of ten or more. The V gene is TRBV7-8, the J gene TRBJ2-1; TRBD2 aligns across 12 bases. This CDR3 has 15 residues. Germline CDR1 reads SGHVS; CDR2 reads FQNEAQ. V was clipped by 8 bases and J by 8 bases; unmatched bases: 10. DNA of the CDR3: TGTGCCAGCTACGAAGGACTAGCGGGGCGGGATGAGCAGTTCTTC. This sequence encodes CASYEGLAGRDEQFF. Combining the CDR3 with reference TRBV7-8 and TRBJ2-1 gives the whole variable domain GAGVSQSPRYKVAKRGQDVALRCDPISGHVSLFWYQQALGQGPEFLTYFQNEAQLDKSGLPSDRFFAERPEGSVSTLKIQRTQQEDSAVYLCASYEGLAGRDEQFFGPGTRLTVL.

The rearrangement uses TRBV7-2 and TRBJ2-7; 9 bases align to TRBD1. The CDR3 runs to 14 residues. Germline V CDR1 and CDR2: SGHTA, FQGNSA. Unmatched junction bases numbered 4, after V lost 5 bases and J lost 2 bases. As DNA, the CDR3 is TGTGCCAGCAGCCGGGACAGGGCGACCTACGAGCAGTACTTC. Amino acid sequence: CASSRDRATYEQYF.

The chain employs TRBV6-1 and TRBJ2-2; perhaps TRBD1 as D (6 bases). CDR3 length: 15 amino acids. CDR1 and CDR2 from the germline V gene are MNHNS and SASEGT. Trimming shortened V by 6 bases and J by 2 bases, and 13 bases separated the two germline ends. This CDR3 is CASRGASGNTGELFF. Here the CDR3 DNA reads TGTGCCAGCAGGGGGGCGAGCGGAAACACCGGGGAGCTGTTTTTT.

There are a few counts of this clonotype. This chain's CDR3 is CASSMTGPSGAGELFF. The CDR3 DNA reads TGTGCCAGCAGCATGACAGGTCCAAGTGGGGCCGGGGAGCTGTTTTTT. The chain has TRBV7-2 and TRBJ2-2, with D maybe TRBD1 (6 bases). V was trimmed by 5 bases and J by 6 bases, leaving 19 bases between them. CDR3 size: 16 residues. From germline, CDR1 is SGHTA and CDR2 FQGNSA.

The chain links TRBV6-1 to TRBJ1-5, with 8 bases aligning to TRBD1. The CDR3 has 15 amino acids. V gave up 7 bases and J gave up 5 bases; unmatched junction bases: 10. The germline CDR1 and CDR2 sequences are MNHNS and SASEGT. The CDR3 DNA is TGTGCCAGCACCCAGGGGGCGAACAGGGATCAGCCCCAGCATTTT. Protein: CASTQGANRDQPQHF.

This clonotype appeared a few times. The chain couples TRBV6-1 to TRBJ2-3; 10 bases are shared with TRBD2. This CDR3 region has 15 residues. Germline V gene data show CDR1 as MNHNS and CDR2 as SASEGT. The junction had 4 bases not matched to a gene; V was cut back by 7 bases and J by 0 bases. This CDR3 is CASMRLAGSTDTQYF. CDR3 DNA: TGTGCCAGCATGAGACTAGCGGGTAGCACAGATACGCAGTATTTT.

This clonotype was recorded at least ten times. This CDR3 reads CASSFFSSTDTQYF. In DNA, the CDR3 is TGTGCCAGCAGTTTTTTTTCTAGCACAGATACGCAGTATTTT. This rearrangement joins TRBV27 to TRBJ2-3; D unclear. Between the trimmed V and J ends, which lost 3 bases and 0 bases, there was a span of 7 bases. The length of the CDR3 is 14 residues. Germline CDR1 and CDR2: MNHEY and SMNVEV (reference sequence).

This sequence joins TRBV6-1 and TRBJ2-7; D perhaps matches TRBD1 (5 bases). V lost 7 bases and J 0 bases, leaving 16 bases between the germline ends. The CDR3 loop spans 15 amino acids. In germline, CDR1 is MNHNS, CDR2 SASEGT. The CDR3 loop reads CASKGWGHPSYEQYF. CDR3 DNA sequence: TGTGCCAGCAAAGGGTGGGGCCACCCCTCCTACGAGCAGTACTTC.

In its sample, this clonotype was seen once. The chain has TRBV28 and TRBJ2-3; perhaps TRBD2 as D (6 bases). Germline V CDR1 and CDR2: MDHEN, SYDVKM. The CDR3 contains 12 residues. Deletions cut 5 bases from V and 7 bases from J, with 10 bases between. The CDR3 sequence is CASSVTSYTQYF. The CDR3 DNA follows: TGTGCCAGCAGTGTGACTAGTTATACGCAGTATTTT.

The chain recombines TRBV19 with TRBJ1-5; D remains ambiguous. Looked up from germline, CDR1 is LNHDA and CDR2 is SQIVND (reference sequence). Trimming took off 3 bases at V and 4 bases at J, with 10 bases between the two ends. CDR3 length: 14 residues. CDR3 residues: CASSMAGVNQPQHF. In nucleotides, the CDR3 is TGTGCCAGTAGTATGGCAGGCGTTAATCAGCCCCAGCATTTT.

As for this clonotype: One end of the junction fails to match germline, which may point to a read error. The J gene is TRBJ2-7, the V gene TRBV29-1; 12 positions agree with TRBD2. CDR3 length: 12 residues. CDR1 and CDR2 from the germline V gene are SQVTM and ANQGSEA. The CDR3 nucleotides read TGCAGCGTTGGACTAGCGGGAGATGAGCAGCACTTC. Its protein product is CSVGLAGDEQHF.

There are a few counts of this clonotype. The chain has TRBV6-1 and TRBJ1-3, with D possibly being TRBD1 (6 bases). The CDR3 extends over 15 amino acids. Trimming pared 5 bases from V and 6 bases from J, leaving 17 bases between. Germline values: CDR1 MNHNS, CDR2 SASEGT. CDR3 amino acids: CASSQGRGRLNTIYF. DNA for the CDR3: TGTGCCAGCAGTCAGGGGCGAGGGCGTTTAAACACCATATATTTT.

There are a few counts of this clonotype. This chain joins TRBV9 and TRBJ2-3; either TRBD1 or TRBD2 may supply D (6 bases each). CDR1 is SGDLS, CDR2 YYNGEE, per germline. The ends were cut back, 4 bases at V and 3 bases at J, with 18 bases in the middle. This CDR3 has 16 residues. CDR3 residues: CASSSEGGVGTDTQYF. The CDR3 DNA follows: TGTGCCAGCAGCTCCGAGGGGGGAGTAGGGACAGATACGCAGTATTTT.

This clonotype was seen many times. J is TRBJ1-1 and V is TRBV10-3, with 7 nucleotides matching TRBD1. Germline V gene lookup returns CDR1 ENHRY and CDR2 SYGVKD. The J segment lost 3 bases and the V segment lost 2 bases, leaving 6 bases of the junction unmatched. There are 15 residues in the CDR3. The CDR3 is CAISENPQGDTEAFF. The CDR3 DNA reads as TGTGCCATCAGTGAGAATCCCCAGGGGGACACTGAAGCTTTCTTT.

This clonotype appeared a few times. J is TRBJ2-7 and V is TRBV9; D ambiguous. V lost 0 bases and J 9 bases, leaving 16 bases between the germline ends. The CDR3 spans 14 residues. Germline V gives CDR1 SGDLS, CDR2 YYNGEE. The CDR3 is CASSVGLELRGQYF. The DNA for the CDR3 is TGTGCCAGCAGCGTAGGGCTAGAACTACGAGGGCAGTACTTC. Full variable domain (missing parts from reference TRBV9 and TRBJ2-7): DSGVTQTPKHLITATGQRVTLRCSPRSGDLSVYWYQQSLDQGLQFLIQYYNGEERAKGNILERFSAQQFPDLHSELNLSSLELGDSALYFCASSVGLELRGQYFGPGTRLTVT.

Remarks on this clonotype: This may arise from a read error, as a much more abundant clone is one base away. As the CDR3 is not closed by the conserved phenylalanine or tryptophan, this likely results from a read error. This chain joins TRBV28 and TRBJ2-7, with 7 bases aligning to TRBD1. This CDR3 is 13 amino acids long. Germline loops: CDR1 MDHEN, CDR2 SYDVKM. The J segment lost 8 bases and the V segment lost 6 bases, leaving 10 bases of the junction unmatched. The CDR3: CASSLTGTVKQYS. The CDR3 DNA reads TGTGCCAGCAGCCTGACAGGGACCGTCAAGCAGTACTCC.

The chain combines TRBV7-2 with TRBJ1-1; D may be TRBD1 (6 bases). CDR1 is SGHTA and CDR2 is FQGNSA in the germline V gene. Trimming stripped 10 bases from V and 1 base from J, with 13 bases between. The CDR3 totals 13 residues. CDR3 sequence (DNA): TGTGCCAACAAACAGGGCCCGAACACTGAAGCTTTCTTT. Its protein is CANKQGPNTEAFF.